What follows is one T cell receptor (beta chain) and its context. Its target is unknown. This sample stems from a study of shared clonotypes between healthy human individuals. Germline V gene data show CDR1 as SGHRS and CDR2 as YFSETQ. The CDR3 extends over 15 amino acids. V lost 0 bases to trimming and J lost 5 bases, with 15 bases between them. Several immunoSEQ plates received, in even portions, the genomic DNA of each subset. The data were produced by immunoSEQ multiplex PCR, yet TCRdb's version contains in-frame clones alone and is incomplete. The table has approximately 1,500,000 clones, 98% seen once. Notes on the study in general: Naive subsets typically showed greater estimated richness than memory subsets. The study drew on few donors, limiting represented genetic and exposure-history diversity.

There were no recent acute infections or vaccinations among the donors, who were healthy HIV-negative adults. Specimen: naive CD4+ T cells sorted from blood. The subset was: CD45RA+ positively selected. This chain uses TRBV5-1 with TRBJ2-7; D is unresolved. The sequence was collected from a man between 25 and 39 years old in good health. The CDR3 DNA is TGCGCCAGCAGCTTGGAGGGTCAGGACGGGCACGAGCAGTACTTC. This codes for CASSLEGQDGHEQYF. Variable domain in full (rest from reference TRBV5-1 and TRBJ2-7): KAGVTQTPRYLIKTRGQQVTLSCSPISGHRSVSWYQQTPGQGLQFLFEYFSETQRNKGNFPGRFSGRQFSNSRSEMNVSTLELGDSALYLCASSLEGQDGHEQYFGPGTRLTVT.